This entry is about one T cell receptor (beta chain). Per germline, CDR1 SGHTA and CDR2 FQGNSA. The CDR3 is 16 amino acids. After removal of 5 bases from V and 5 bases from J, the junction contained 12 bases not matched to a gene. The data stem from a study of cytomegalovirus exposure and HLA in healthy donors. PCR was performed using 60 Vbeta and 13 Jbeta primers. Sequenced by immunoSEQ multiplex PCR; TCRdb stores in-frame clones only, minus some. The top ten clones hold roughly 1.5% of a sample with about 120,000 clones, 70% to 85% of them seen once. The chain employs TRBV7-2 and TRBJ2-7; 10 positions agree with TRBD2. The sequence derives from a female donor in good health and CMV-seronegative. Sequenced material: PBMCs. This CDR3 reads CASSISLAGGPHEQYF. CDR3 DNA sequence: TGTGCCAGCAGCATCTCCTTAGCGGGAGGCCCCCACGAGCAGTACTTC. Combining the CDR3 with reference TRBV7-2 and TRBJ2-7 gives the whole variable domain GAGVSQSPSNKVTEKGKDVELRCDPISGHTALYWYRQSLGQGLEFLIYFQGNSAPDKSGLPSDRFSAERTGGSVSTLTIQRTQQEDSAVYLCASSISLAGGPHEQYFGPGTRLTVT.